Listed below are T cell receptor beta chains from one sample, sequenced in a study of T cells in localized non-small cell lung cancer. The assay was immunoSEQ multiplex PCR, and TCRdb's table has in-frame clones only and misses some. The table has 35,000 or so clones, almost 90% seen once. The starting material was peripheral blood, obtained before any cancer treatment. These receptors were obtained from a man aged 35 to 70 with stage I lung adenocarcinoma. The CDR3 runs from the conserved cysteine through the conserved F or W. D genes are given only for firm matches. Rows may omit the clone size; those that give it use once, few, many or a size class.

once	TRBV9	TRBJ1-5	NA	CASSPSPGQPQHF	TGTGCCAGCAGCCCTTCCCCCGGACAGCCCCAGCATTTT
NA	TRBV11-2	TRBJ2-1	TRBD2	CASRGGAWANEQFF	TGTGCCAGCAGGGGAGGGGCCTGGGCCAATGAGCAGTTCTTC
few	TRBV25-1	TRBJ2-6	NA	CASSEGGSSGANVLTF	TGTGCCAGCAGTGAGGGTGGGAGCTCTGGGGCCAACGTCCTGACTTTC
NA	TRBV7-2	TRBJ1-5	NA	CASSLAGRGVNQPQHF	TGTGCCAGCAGCTTAGCGGGTCGGGGAGTCAATCAGCCCCAGCATTTT
NA	TRBV7-2	TRBJ1-1	TRBD1	CASSLYGTGTKNTEAFF	TGTGCCAGCAGCTTATATGGGACAGGGACTAAGAACACTGAAGCTTTCTTT
NA	TRBV5-5	TRBJ2-3	NA	CASSLGPVGKYF	TGTGCCAGCAGCTTAGGGCCCGTTGGGAAGTATTTT
NA	TRBV4-2	TRBJ2-2	NA	CASSRQDGYTGELFF	TGTGCCAGCAGCCGACAGGACGGATACACCGGGGAGCTGTTTTTT
NA	TRBV6-5	TRBJ1-2	TRBD1	CASSSTGANYGYTF	TGTGCCAGCAGTTCGACAGGGGCTAACTATGGCTACACCTTC
NA	TRBV4-1	TRBJ1-1	NA	CASSQAPEWTEAFF	TGCGCCAGCAGCCAAGCTCCAGAGTGGACTGAAGCTTTCTTT
NA	TRBV21-1	TRBJ1-5	NA	CASMTHRSGYCQPQHF	TGTGCCAGCATGACGCACAGGTCGGGTTATTGTCAGCCCCAGCATTTT
NA	TRBV5-1	TRBJ2-1	NA	CASSLDLSSYNEQFF	TGCGCCAGCAGCTTGGACCTTAGCTCCTACAATGAGCAGTTCTTC
NA	TRBV25-1	TRBJ2-3	NA	CASSERGRRTDTQYF	TGTGCCAGCAGTGAAAGAGGCAGGAGGACAGATACGCAGTATTTT
NA	TRBV5-6	TRBJ2-5	NA	CASSLSGAQGETQYF	TGTGCCAGCAGCCTTTCGGGGGCCCAAGGAGAGACCCAGTACTTC
NA	TRBV7-2	TRBJ1-5	NA	CASSLSTGSNQPQHF	TGTGCCAGCAGCTTAAGTACCGGTAGCAATCAGCCCCAGCATTTT
NA	TRBV18	TRBJ2-1	NA	CASSPRYGSYNEQFF	TGTGCCAGCTCACCGAGGTACGGCTCCTACAATGAGCAGTTCTTC
NA	TRBV4-1	TRBJ2-7	TRBD1	CASRETGVSSYEQYF	TGCGCCAGCAGGGAGACAGGGGTTAGCTCCTACGAGCAGTACTTC
NA	TRBV5-1	TRBJ2-2	NA	CASSFPSGSTGELFF	TGCGCCAGCAGCTTCCCGTCAGGATCCACCGGGGAGCTGTTTTTT
once	TRBV6-1	TRBJ1-5	NA	CASSGSQAFSNQPQHF	TGTGCCAGCAGTGGATCACAGGCCTTTAGCAATCAGCCCCAGCATTTT
NA	TRBV15	TRBJ2-2	NA	CATSRLETANTGELFF	TGTGCCACCAGCCGACTGGAGACAGCGAACACCGGGGAGCTGTTTTTT
NA	TRBV5-5	TRBJ1-1	NA	CASSVYGTLNTEAFF	TGTGCCAGCAGCGTCTACGGGACGTTGAACACTGAAGCTTTCTTT
NA	TRBV10-3	TRBJ2-7	TRBD2	CAIRGAGGRNEQYF	TGTGCCATCAGGGGAGCGGGGGGCCGGAACGAGCAGTACTTC
NA	TRBV6-1	TRBJ1-1	TRBD1	CASGVDRGAEAFF	TGTGCCAGCGGGGTTGACAGGGGAGCTGAAGCTTTCTTT
NA	TRBV2	TRBJ1-2	NA	CASSPRGWDGYTF	TGTGCCAGCAGTCCCAGGGGATGGGATGGCTACACCTTC
NA	TRBV6-5	TRBJ1-2	NA	CASSYSSNGPYGYTF	TGTGCCAGCAGTTACTCGTCTAACGGACCCTATGGCTACACCTTC
NA	TRBV29-1	TRBJ1-1	NA	CSVAPWDTRDTEAFF	TGCAGCGTTGCCCCATGGGACACTAGGGACACTGAAGCTTTCTTT
NA	TRBV6-1	TRBJ1-1	NA	CASSATSNTEAFF	TGTGCCAGCAGTGCCACATCGAACACTGAAGCTTTCTTT
NA	TRBV19	TRBJ1-5	TRBD1	CASSNTGGGQPQHF	TGTGCCAGTAGTAACACAGGGGGAGGACAGCCCCAGCATTTT
NA	TRBV10-1	TRBJ1-2	NA	CASSEWGEYGYTF	TGCGCCAGCAGTGAATGGGGGGAATATGGCTACACCTTC
once	TRBV30	TRBJ1-3	NA	CAWSVKGSNTIYF	TGTGCCTGGAGTGTAAAGGGTTCGAACACCATATATTTT
medium-sized	TRBV6-5	TRBJ2-2	NA	CASSYDTANTGELFF	TGTGCCAGCAGTTACGACACCGCGAACACCGGGGAGCTGTTTTTT
NA	TRBV7-2	TRBJ2-2	NA	CASSPHRATNTGELFF	TGTGCCAGCAGCCCCCACAGGGCTACGAACACCGGGGAGCTGTTTTTT
NA	TRBV10-2	TRBJ2-2	TRBD2	CASNGLATTGELFF	TGCGCCAGCAACGGACTAGCTACCACCGGGGAGCTGTTTTTT
NA	TRBV6-5	TRBJ1-4	TRBD1	CASSYSGQAGEKLFF	TGTGCCAGCAGTTACTCAGGACAGGCTGGTGAAAAACTGTTTTTT
NA	TRBV5-6	TRBJ2-7	TRBD1	CASTLRTGSHGYEQYF	TGTGCCAGCACCCTAAGGACAGGGTCCCATGGCTACGAGCAGTACTTC
NA	TRBV5-1	TRBJ2-3	NA	CASSGGRGTDTQYF	TGCGCCAGCAGCGGGGGACGAGGAACAGATACGCAGTATTTT
NA	TRBV18	TRBJ1-2	TRBD1	CASSQLGQGATNYGYTF	TGTGCCAGCTCACAACTGGGACAGGGGGCGACTAACTATGGCTACACCTTC
NA	TRBV11-2	TRBJ1-2	NA	CASTPGPNYGYTF	TGTGCCAGCACCCCGGGTCCTAACTATGGCTACACCTTC
NA	TRBV5-1	TRBJ1-2	TRBD1	CASSPPDSTGTGYTF	TGCGCCAGCAGCCCTCCCGATTCGACAGGGACTGGCTACACCTTC
NA	TRBV10-3	TRBJ2-4	NA	CAISEGLGKNIQYF	TGTGCCATCAGTGAGGGTTTAGGCAAAAACATTCAGTACTTC
few	TRBV9	TRBJ1-1	TRBD1	CASSVETGSSTEAFF	TGTGCCAGCAGCGTCGAGACAGGGAGTAGCACTGAAGCTTTCTTT
NA	TRBV5-1	TRBJ2-6	NA	CASHDSLGSGANVLTF	TGCGCCAGTCATGATTCATTGGGATCTGGGGCCAACGTCCTGACTTTC
NA	TRBV6-1	TRBJ2-5	NA	CAILILGETQYF	TGTGCCATCCTAATTCTGGGGGAGACCCAGTACTTC
NA	TRBV15	TRBJ1-2	NA	CATSDKWGRLPYGYTF	TGTGCCACCAGTGATAAGTGGGGACGGTTACCTTATGGCTACACCTTC
NA	TRBV30	TRBJ2-5	TRBD2	CAWSVRLAVKETQYF	TGTGCCTGGAGTGTAAGACTAGCGGTAAAAGAGACCCAGTACTTC
NA	TRBV5-1	TRBJ2-3	NA	CASSVRGTDTQYF	TGCGCCAGCAGCGTGCGGGGTACAGATACGCAGTATTTT
NA	TRBV6-5	TRBJ1-5	NA	CASSHRGNQPQHF	TGTGCCAGCAGTCACAGAGGTAATCAGCCCCAGCATTTT
NA	TRBV5-1	TRBJ2-2	NA	CASSLSQNTGELFF	TGCGCCAGCAGCTTGAGCCAGAACACCGGGGAGCTGTTTTTT
NA	TRBV12-5	TRBJ1-3	NA	CASAPGSSSGNTIYF	TGTGCTAGTGCCCCTGGATCGAGCTCTGGAAACACCATATATTTT
NA	TRBV5-1	TRBJ2-1	TRBD2	CASSLGGTSGYNEQFF	TGCGCCAGCAGCTTGGGAGGGACTAGCGGGTACAATGAGCAGTTCTTC
once	TRBV5-1	TRBJ1-4	NA	CASSLTGGGNEKLFF	TGCGCCAGCAGCCTGACGGGGGGCGGTAATGAAAAACTGTTTTTT
NA	TRBV20-1	TRBJ2-3	NA	CSVVSDTQYF	TGCAGTGTGGTGTCAGATACGCAGTATTTT
NA	TRBV6-1	TRBJ1-5	NA	CASSQGFNQPQHF	TGTGCCAGCAGCCAGGGATTCAATCAGCCCCAGCATTTT
NA	TRBV5-8	TRBJ2-3	NA	CASSDQGRGFADTQYF	TGTGCCAGCAGCGACCAGGGTCGGGGTTTCGCAGATACGCAGTATTTT
NA	TRBV5-1	TRBJ1-6	NA	CASTLRLDSPLHF	TGCGCCAGCACCTTAAGACTCGATTCACCCCTCCACTTT
NA	TRBV10-3	TRBJ2-1	NA	CATWQASSYNEQFF	TGTGCCACCTGGCAGGCGAGCTCCTACAATGAGCAGTTCTTC